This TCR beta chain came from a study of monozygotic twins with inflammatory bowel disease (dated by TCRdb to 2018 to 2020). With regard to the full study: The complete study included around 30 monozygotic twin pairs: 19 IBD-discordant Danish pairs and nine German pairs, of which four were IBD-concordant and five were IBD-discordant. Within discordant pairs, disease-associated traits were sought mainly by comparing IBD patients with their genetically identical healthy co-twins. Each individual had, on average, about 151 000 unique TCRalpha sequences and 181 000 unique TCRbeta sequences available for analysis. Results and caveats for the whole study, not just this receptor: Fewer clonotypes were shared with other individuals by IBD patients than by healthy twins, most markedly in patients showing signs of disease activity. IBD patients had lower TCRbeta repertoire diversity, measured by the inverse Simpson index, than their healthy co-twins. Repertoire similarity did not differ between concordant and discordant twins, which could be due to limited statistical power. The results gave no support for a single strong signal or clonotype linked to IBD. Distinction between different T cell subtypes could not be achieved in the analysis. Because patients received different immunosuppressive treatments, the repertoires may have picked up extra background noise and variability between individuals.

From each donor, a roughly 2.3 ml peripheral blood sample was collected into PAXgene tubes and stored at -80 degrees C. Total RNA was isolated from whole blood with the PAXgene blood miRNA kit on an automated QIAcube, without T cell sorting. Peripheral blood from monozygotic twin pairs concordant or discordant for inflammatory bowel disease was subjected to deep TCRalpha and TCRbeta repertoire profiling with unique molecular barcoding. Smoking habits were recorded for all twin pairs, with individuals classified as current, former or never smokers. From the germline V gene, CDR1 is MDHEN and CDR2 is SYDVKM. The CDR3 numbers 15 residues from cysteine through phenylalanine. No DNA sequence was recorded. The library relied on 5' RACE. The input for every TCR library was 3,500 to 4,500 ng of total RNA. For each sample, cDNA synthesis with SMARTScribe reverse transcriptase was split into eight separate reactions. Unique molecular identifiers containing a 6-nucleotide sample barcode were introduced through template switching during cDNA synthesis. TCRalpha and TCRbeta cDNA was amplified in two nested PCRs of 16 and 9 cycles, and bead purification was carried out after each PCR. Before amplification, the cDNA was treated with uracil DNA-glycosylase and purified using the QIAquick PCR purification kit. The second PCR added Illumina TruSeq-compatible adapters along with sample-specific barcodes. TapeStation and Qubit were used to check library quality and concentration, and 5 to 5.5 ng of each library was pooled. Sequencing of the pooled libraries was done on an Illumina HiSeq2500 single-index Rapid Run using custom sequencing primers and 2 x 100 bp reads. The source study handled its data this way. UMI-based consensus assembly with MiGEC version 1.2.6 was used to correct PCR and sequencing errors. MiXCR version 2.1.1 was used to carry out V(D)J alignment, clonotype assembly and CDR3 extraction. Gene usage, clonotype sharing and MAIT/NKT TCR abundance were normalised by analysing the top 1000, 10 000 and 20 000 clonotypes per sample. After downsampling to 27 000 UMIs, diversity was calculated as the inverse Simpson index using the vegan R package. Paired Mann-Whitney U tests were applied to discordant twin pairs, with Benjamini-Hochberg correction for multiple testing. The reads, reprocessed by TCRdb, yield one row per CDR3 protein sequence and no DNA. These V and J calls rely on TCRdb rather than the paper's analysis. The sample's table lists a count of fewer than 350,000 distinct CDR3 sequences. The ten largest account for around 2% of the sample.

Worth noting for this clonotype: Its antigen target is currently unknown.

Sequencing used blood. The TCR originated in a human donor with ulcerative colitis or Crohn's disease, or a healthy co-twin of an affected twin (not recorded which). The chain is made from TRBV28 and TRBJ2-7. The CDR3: CASSLIERSSYEQYF.